This passage covers 13 T cell receptor beta chains from one sample sequenced in a study of blood T cell repertoires in COVID-19. Method: immunoSEQ multiplex PCR; TCRdb's copy keeps in-frame clones and lacks some. The sample records fewer than 40,000 clones, about 88% being singletons. Sequences were obtained from peripheral blood. The receptors originated from a man in his 70s with active COVID-19.

The genes are TRBV7-8 and TRBJ1-1; TRBD1 aligns across 8 bases. Unmatched junction bases numbered 8, after V lost 1 base and J lost 4 bases. CDR1 SGHVS and CDR2 FQNEAQ come from the germline V gene. This CDR3 region has 16 residues. The CDR3 coding sequence is TGTGCCAGCAGCTTAGGGCGCGGCAGGGGGCCCACTGAAGCTTTCTTT. This translates into CASSLGRGRGPTEAFF.

The gene calls are TRBV7-3 and TRBJ2-3; possibly TRBD1 for D (5 bases). V shed 5 bases and J shed 1 base, with 22 bases lying between them. CDR1 is SGHTA, CDR2 FQGTGA, per germline. This CDR3 has 18 amino acids. The CDR3 reads CASSLLPPGLLGTDTQYF. The CDR3 bases are TGTGCCAGCAGCCTACTCCCCCCAGGGTTGCTGGGCACAGATACGCAGTATTTT. The complete variable domain, with remaining parts taken from reference TRBV7-3 and TRBJ2-3, reads GAGVSQTPSNKVTEKGKYVELRCDPISGHTALYWYRQSLGQGPEFLIYFQGTGAADDSGLPNDRFFAVRPEGSVSTLKIQRTERGDSAVYLCASSLLPPGLLGTDTQYFGPGTRLTVL.

The gene calls are TRBV28 and TRBJ1-2; the D is unclear. The CDR3 sequence is 13 residues long. Trimming removed 3 bases at V and 6 bases at J, with 11 bases between. In germline, CDR1 is MDHEN, CDR2 SYDVKM. CDR3 loop: CASSFSSRNGYTF. The DNA for the CDR3 is TGTGCCAGCAGTTTTTCTTCCAGGAATGGCTACACCTTC.

This chain uses TRBV7-9 with TRBJ2-7; 8 positions agree with TRBD1. Trimming at V came to 6 bases and at J to 1 base, leaving 8 bases not matched to a gene. CDR3 size: 15 residues. Germline V gives CDR1 SEHNR, CDR2 FQNEAQ (reference sequence). The CDR3 nucleotides read TGTGCCAGCAGTTCGGACAGGGCCAATTCCTACGAGCAGTACTTC. Its protein is CASSSDRANSYEQYF.

The V gene is TRBV6-2 or TRBV6-3, the J gene TRBJ2-7; D gene ambiguous. The CDR3 is 14 amino acids. In germline, CDR1 is MNHEY, CDR2 SVGEGT. With 0 bases removed from V and 5 bases from J, the gap between germline ends came to 11 bases. The CDR3: CASSYSNSIHEQYF. The CDR3 region has the DNA TGTGCCAGCAGTTACTCCAACAGCATCCACGAGCAGTACTTC.

The CDR3 loop is CASSSLRGQREAFF. In DNA form, the CDR3 reads TGCGCCAGCAGCTCCCTCCGCGGGCAGCGGGAAGCTTTCTTT. This chain links TRBV5-1 with TRBJ1-1; D not resolved. The CDR3 is 14 residues long. The V gene lost 3 bases and the J gene lost 8 bases, with 17 bases spanning the gap. Per the germline V gene, CDR1 is SGHRS and CDR2 is YFSETQ.

The rearrangement links TRBV9 to TRBJ1-2; D call uncertain. The CDR3 is 11 amino acids. The germline V gene has CDR1 SGDLS and CDR2 YYNGEE. V lost 5 bases and J 8 bases, leaving 10 bases between the germline ends. CDR3 in DNA: TGTGCCAGCAGGAGGGAGGAGGGCTACACCTTC. It yields the protein CASRREEGYTF.

This chain links TRBV12-5 with TRBJ1-1, with no clear D. This CDR3 is 12 amino acids long. Germline CDR1 LGHNT, CDR2 FRNRAP. The V and J ends lost 1 base and 5 bases respectively, with 5 bases between them. DNA for the CDR3: TGTGCTAGTGGTTTGGGTCAAACTGAAGCTTTCTTT. Translated, it gives CASGLGQTEAFF.

The chain employs TRBV7-2 and TRBJ2-1, with D perhaps TRBD2 (5 bases). Trimming removed 5 bases from V and 2 bases from J, with 19 bases in between. The CDR3 consists of 17 residues. Germline CDR1 reads SGHTA; CDR2 reads FQGNSA. The CDR3 region is CASSLPLLRRTYNEQFF. The DNA of the CDR3 is TGTGCCAGCAGCCTCCCCTTATTGCGGAGGACCTACAATGAGCAGTTCTTC.

In nucleotides, the CDR3 is TGTGCCAGCAGCACGGGAGCTGGAAACACCATATATTTT. This gives the protein CASSTGAGNTIYF. This sequence joins TRBV5-4 and TRBJ1-3, with D unresolved. This CDR3 has 13 residues. Germline V gives CDR1 SGHNT, CDR2 YYREEE (reference sequence). The V gene lost 4 bases and the J gene lost 2 bases, with 7 bases spanning the gap.

The V and J genes are TRBV11-2 and TRBJ2-3; 9 nucleotides align to TRBD2. Trimming at V came to 5 bases and at J to 3 bases, leaving 15 bases not matched to a gene. Germline values: CDR1 SGHAT, CDR2 FQNNGV. This CDR3 spans 18 amino acids. CDR3 region: CASSLRYSGRGRTDTQYF. The CDR3, as DNA: TGTGCCAGCAGCCTCCGGTATAGCGGGAGAGGTCGGACAGATACGCAGTATTTT.

This sequence joins TRBV28 and TRBJ1-3, with D maybe TRBD1 (5 bases). The germline V gene has CDR1 MDHEN and CDR2 SYDVKM. V was clipped by 4 bases and J by 1 base, with 14 bases between them. The CDR3 extends over 16 amino acids. The CDR3 coding sequence is TGTGCCAGCAGTTGGGGCCGAGGGAGGTCTGGAAACACCATATATTTT. Its protein product is CASSWGRGRSGNTIYF.

This rearrangement joins TRBV6-2 or TRBV6-3 to TRBJ1-5, with 9 positions matching TRBD1. CDR1 MNHEY and CDR2 SVGEGT come from the germline V gene. The J segment lost 7 bases and the V segment lost 2 bases, leaving 3 bases of the junction unmatched. This CDR3 is built from 14 residues. CDR3 sequence reads: CASSYGTGHQPQHF. In DNA form, the CDR3 reads TGTGCCAGCAGTTACGGGACAGGGCACCAGCCCCAGCATTTT.